The next 9 T cell receptor beta chains were all read from a single sample in a study of CD8+ T cells in alopecia areata. RNA extraction was followed by reverse transcription into cDNA, which acted as the sequencing template. Sequencing used immunoSEQ multiplex PCR; TCRdb keeps in-frame clones, though not all of them. The sample yields about 140,000 clones, 55% seen once. Material for sequencing was CD4+ T cells sorted from blood. These receptors all come from a human donor in good health.

Concerning this clone itself: Other DNA variants within this sample encode the same CDR3. V usage is TRBV2 and J usage is TRBJ2-7, with unresolved D. Germline CDR1 is SNHLY and CDR2 is FYNNEI. The CDR3 totals 12 residues. Trimming left V 5 bases short and J 6 bases short, with 11 bases between. CDR3 nucleotides: TGTGCCAGCAGTCCTACAGTTTCCGAGCAGTACTTC. Its protein product is CASSPTVSEQYF.

This sequence joins TRBV11-2 and TRBJ2-7, with TRBD1 as a possible D gene (6 bases). Per germline, CDR1 SGHAT and CDR2 FQNNGV. Trimming took off 5 bases at V and 0 bases at J, with 14 bases between the two ends. The CDR3 is 15 residues long. For the CDR3, the DNA is TGTGCCAGCAGCATGGGGCAGGGGCCCTCCTACGAGCAGTACTTC. Translated: CASSMGQGPSYEQYF.

This chain uses TRBV5-1 with TRBJ1-4; 9 bases are a match to TRBD1. Germline CDR1 SGHRS, CDR2 YFSETQ. This CDR3 region has 15 residues. The V segment lost 4 bases and the J segment 7 bases; nucleotides outside the gene matches: 8. In DNA, the CDR3 is TGCGCCAGCAGCCTCCCGACAGGGGGAGGTGAAAAACTGTTTTTT. It encodes CASSLPTGGGEKLFF.

CDR3 sequence (DNA): TGTGCCAGCGGTCCCGCGGGCGGTAACCTCAATGAGCAGTTCTTC. Its protein is CASGPAGGNLNEQFF. The V call is TRBV25-1, the J call TRBJ2-1; D possibly corresponds to TRBD2 (5 bases). This CDR3 is built from 15 residues. Trimming left V 8 bases short and J 6 bases short, with 20 bases between. Germline CDR1 is MGHDK and CDR2 is SYGVNS.

The rearrangement uses TRBV29-1 and TRBJ2-1, with TRBD2 matching 8 bases. Germline values: CDR1 SQVTM, CDR2 ANQGSEA. The ends lost 4 bases at V and 4 bases at J; junction bases unmatched: 6. The CDR3 is 14 residues long. CDR3 sequence: CSVVSGSTYNEQFF. DNA for the CDR3: TGCAGCGTTGTGAGCGGGAGTACTTACAATGAGCAGTTCTTC.

This clone has more than one count but fewer than ten. The chain recombines TRBV6-5 with TRBJ1-3; TRBD1 is a possible D gene (6 bases). Germline CDR1 MNHEY, CDR2 SVGAGI. V dropped 6 bases and J dropped 9 bases, with 15 bases sitting between them. There are 13 residues in the CDR3. The CDR3 loop reads CASREPTGTTIYF. CDR3 sequence (DNA): TGTGCCAGCAGGGAGCCCACAGGGACCACCATATATTTT.

Many counts were recorded for this clone. The CDR3 loop is CASSGSFRTDTQYF. The CDR3 region has the DNA TGTGCCAGCAGTGGATCGTTTCGCACAGATACGCAGTATTTT. The rearrangement uses TRBV2 and TRBJ2-3; D not certain. Trimming took 4 bases from V and 1 from J, leaving 9 bases between them. This CDR3 has 14 residues. Germline V gives CDR1 SNHLY, CDR2 FYNNEI. Drawing the rest from reference TRBV2 and TRBJ2-3, the complete variable domain is EPEVTQTPSHQVTQMGQEVILRCVPISNHLYFYWYRQILGQKVEFLVSFYNNEISEKSEIFDDQFSVERPDGSNFTLKIRSTKLEDSAMYFCASSGSFRTDTQYFGPGTRLTVL.

V and J are TRBV5-6 and TRBJ1-1; possible D gene TRBD1, 6 bases. The CDR3 extends over 14 amino acids. Germline-derived CDR1 and CDR2 are SGHDT and YYEEEE. V was shortened by 4 bases and J by 3 bases, with 13 bases between the two germline ends. The CDR3: CASSPQGPDTEAFF. The CDR3 DNA sequence: TGTGCCAGCAGCCCACAGGGACCGGACACTGAAGCTTTCTTT.

The rearrangement uses TRBV11-1 and TRBJ2-5; D is possibly TRBD1 or TRBD2 (5 bases each). This CDR3 has 13 residues. The germline V and J ends were trimmed by 6 bases and 5 bases, with 13 bases remaining between them. Germline V gene sequence: CDR1 SGHAT, CDR2 FQDESV (reference sequence). The CDR3: CASSSGHGETQYF. CDR3 coding DNA: TGTGCCAGCAGTTCGGGGCACGGGGAGACCCAGTACTTC.